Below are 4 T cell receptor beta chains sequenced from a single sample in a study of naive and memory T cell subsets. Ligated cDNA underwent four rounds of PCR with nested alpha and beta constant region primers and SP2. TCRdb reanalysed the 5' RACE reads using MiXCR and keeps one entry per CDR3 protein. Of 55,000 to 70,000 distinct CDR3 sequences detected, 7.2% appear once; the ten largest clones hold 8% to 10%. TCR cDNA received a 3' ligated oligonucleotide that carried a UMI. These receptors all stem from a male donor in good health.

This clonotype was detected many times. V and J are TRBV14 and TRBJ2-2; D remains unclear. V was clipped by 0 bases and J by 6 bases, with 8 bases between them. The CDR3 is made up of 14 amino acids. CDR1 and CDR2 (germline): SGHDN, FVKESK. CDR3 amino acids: CASSQDLSPGELFF. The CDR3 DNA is TGTGCCAGCAGCCAAGATCTCTCTCCCGGGGAGCTGTTTTTT.

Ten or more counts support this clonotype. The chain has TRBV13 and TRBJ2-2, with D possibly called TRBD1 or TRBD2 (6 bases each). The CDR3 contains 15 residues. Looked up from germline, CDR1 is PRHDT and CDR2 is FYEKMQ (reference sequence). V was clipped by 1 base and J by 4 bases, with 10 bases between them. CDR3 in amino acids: CASSLAGAFTGELFF. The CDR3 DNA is TGTGCCAGCAGCTTAGCGGGGGCCTTCACCGGGGAGCTGTTTTTT.

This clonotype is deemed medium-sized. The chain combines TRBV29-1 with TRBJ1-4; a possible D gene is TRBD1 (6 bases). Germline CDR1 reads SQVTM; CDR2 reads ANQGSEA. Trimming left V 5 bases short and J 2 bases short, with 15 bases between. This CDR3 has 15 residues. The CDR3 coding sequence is TGCAGCGTTACCCGGGGGGCGTCTACTAATGAAAAACTGTTTTTT. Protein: CSVTRGASTNEKLFF.

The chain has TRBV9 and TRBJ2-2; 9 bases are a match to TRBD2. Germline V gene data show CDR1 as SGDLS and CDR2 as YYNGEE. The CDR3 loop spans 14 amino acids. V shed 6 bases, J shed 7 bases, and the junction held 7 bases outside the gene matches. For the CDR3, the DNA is TGTGCCAGCACCGGGACTAGCTTCCACGGGGAGCTGTTTTTT. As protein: CASTGTSFHGELFF.